The T cell receptor beta chain described here comes from a study of CD8+ T cells in alopecia areata. Study details: Patients in the treated group were given tofacitinib by mouth, 5 to 10 mg twice a day. Treatment with tofacitinib (6 to 18 months) was followed by 6 months off drug. The study, taken as a whole, reports: In lesional scalp, particularly from alopecia totalis/universalis, clonality was higher than in normal scalp. During tofacitinib treatment, many expanded lesional clones remained in scalp and blood.

This clone occurred a few times. Its antigen is undetermined. The treatment was: oral pan-JAK inhibitor, 5-10 mg twice daily. cDNA prepared by RNA extraction and subsequent reverse transcription served as the template for sequencing. Produced via immunoSEQ multiplex PCR; TCRdb's table is partial and in-frame only. The sample holds around 300,000 clones, roughly 63% seen once. This sequence originates from a human donor with alopecia areata. This specimen was CD4+ T cells sorted from blood, taken between weeks 51 and 52, from a patient treated with tofacitinib.

The CDR3 loop is CASSLDGLTKNIQYF. The CDR3 DNA follows: TGCGCCAGCAGCCTCGACGGTCTGACCAAAAACATTCAGTACTTC. The rearrangement links TRBV23-1 to TRBJ2-4; D unresolved. TRBV23-1 is filed as an ORF, its function uncertain. The V gene lost 6 bases and the J gene lost 2 bases, with 14 bases spanning the gap. CDR3 length equals 15 residues.